The next 21 T cell receptor beta chains were all read from a single sample in a study of T-cell memory formation after mild COVID-19. MiXCR was run by TCRdb on the 5' RACE reads, yielding one entry per CDR3 protein. Here the sample spans some 340,000 distinct CDR3 sequences, 10% to 15% being singletons. The sequencing input was PBMCs or a T cell subset sorted from them (not recorded which). The receptors originated from a man in his late teens or twenties who had mild COVID-19 (a few samples of this study predate the infection). Cell type and time point are not known.

This clonotype was observed many times. The gene calls are TRBV10-3 and TRBJ1-2; D is uncertain. This CDR3 has 14 amino acids. The germline V gene has CDR1 ENHRY and CDR2 SYGVKD. V lost 7 bases and J 2 bases, leaving 14 bases between the germline ends. CDR3 bases: TGTGCCATCAACCCCGACGGATCCAACTATGGCTACACCTTC. Encoded protein: CAINPDGSNYGYTF.

This clonotype was observed a handful of times. The CDR3 bases are TGTGCCAGCAGCGTAAACCCGGATAATTCACCCCTCCACTTT. Encoded protein: CASSVNPDNSPLHF. The V gene is TRBV9, the J gene TRBJ1-6; D remains ambiguous. Trimming cost V 1 base and J 5 bases, with 7 bases left between them. Germline CDR1 SGDLS, CDR2 YYNGEE. There are 14 residues in the CDR3. Full variable domain (missing parts from reference TRBV9 and TRBJ1-6): DSGVTQTPKHLITATGQRVTLRCSPRSGDLSVYWYQQSLDQGLQFLIQYYNGEERAKGNILERFSAQQFPDLHSELNLSSLELGDSALYFCASSVNPDNSPLHFGNGTRLTVT.

This clonotype was counted only a few times. The chain combines TRBV11-2 with TRBJ2-1; no definite D call. Germline V gene lookup returns CDR1 SGHAT and CDR2 FQNNGV. The CDR3 is made up of 16 amino acids. Trimming removed 5 bases at V and 2 bases at J, with 16 bases between. DNA of the CDR3: TGTGCCAGCAGCCCCCAGGTAGATCCTGCCTACAATGAGCAGTTCTTC. Its translation: CASSPQVDPAYNEQFF.

The chain couples TRBV11-2 to TRBJ1-1; D is unclear. Trimming left V 3 bases short and J 3 bases short, with 5 bases between. This CDR3 has 12 residues. Germline-derived CDR1 and CDR2 are SGHAT and FQNNGV. For the CDR3, the DNA is TGTGCCAGCAGCTTTCTGGACACTGAAGCTTTCTTT. It translates to CASSFLDTEAFF.

The V gene is TRBV20-1, the J gene TRBJ1-1; D call uncertain. Germline CDR1 reads DFQATT; CDR2 reads SNEGSKA (reference sequence). V dropped 6 bases and J dropped 1 base, with 15 bases sitting between them. CDR3 length: 14 amino acids. The CDR3 DNA is TGCAGTGCCTACCCCTCTACAGCGAACACTGAAGCTTTCTTT. This translates into CSAYPSTANTEAFF.

This clonotype was observed at least ten times. The J gene is TRBJ2-5, the V gene TRBV18; D gene unclear. The CDR3 consists of 14 residues. Germline loops: CDR1 KGHSH, CDR2 LQKENI. V was trimmed by 3 bases and J by 5 bases, leaving 13 bases between them. In DNA form, the CDR3 reads TGTGCCAGCTCACCTCTGGCACGCGAGGAGACCCAGTACTTC. This sequence encodes CASSPLAREETQYF.

This chain connects TRBV15 to TRBJ2-5, with unresolved D. The CDR3 totals 14 residues. Looked up from germline, CDR1 is LNHNV and CDR2 is YYDKDF (reference sequence). Trimming took 0 bases from V and 9 from J, leaving 14 bases between them. This chain's CDR3 is CATSRDLLALAQYF. The CDR3 DNA is TGTGCCACCAGCAGAGATCTCCTGGCCTTGGCCCAGTACTTC. The variable domain in full, completed from reference TRBV15 and TRBJ2-5, reads DAMVIQNPRYQVTQFGKPVTLSCSQTLNHNVMYWYQQKSSQAPKLLFHYYDKDFNNEADTPDNFQSRRPNTSFCFLDIRSPGLGDTAMYLCATSRDLLALAQYFGPGTRLLVL.

J is TRBJ1-4 and V is TRBV5-4; 7 bases line up with TRBD1. The CDR3 contains 15 residues. J gave up 5 bases and V 4 bases, and 8 bases lay outside the gene matches. The germline gives CDR1 SGHNT, CDR2 YYREEE (reference sequence). The CDR3 DNA follows: TGTGCCAGCAGCCGAGGTGGGACAGAGAATGAAAAACTGTTTTTT. Translating gives CASSRGGTENEKLFF.

This clonotype was detected a few times. CDR3 region: CASRTETARNTEAFF. CDR3 bases: TGCGCCAGCAGAACTGAGACAGCGAGGAACACTGAAGCTTTCTTT. V gene TRBV10-2 combines with J gene TRBJ1-1; weak D call: TRBD1 (5 bases). V was cut by 6 bases and J by 1 base, with 15 bases left in between. Germline V lookup: CDR1 WSHSY, CDR2 SAAADI. This CDR3 spans 15 amino acids.

J is TRBJ1-3 and V is TRBV5-1, with 7 bases that match TRBD1. Germline V gene sequence: CDR1 SGHRS, CDR2 YFSETQ. Trimming took 4 bases from V and 0 from J; bases not matched to a gene: 4. This CDR3 contains 15 residues. The DNA of the CDR3 is TGCGCCAGCAGCATGCAGGGGGGCTCTGGAAACACCATATATTTT. Translation: CASSMQGGSGNTIYF.

This clonotype was seen a handful of times. V is TRBV11-1 and J is TRBJ2-5, with TRBD2 matching over 14 bases. The germline V gene encodes CDR1 SGHAT and CDR2 FQDESV (reference sequence). The CDR3 has 16 amino acids. The J segment lost 4 bases and the V segment lost 4 bases, leaving 5 bases of the junction unmatched. CDR3 protein: CASSWTSGGYGETQYF. CDR3 in DNA: TGTGCCAGCAGCTGGACTAGCGGGGGGTACGGAGAGACCCAGTACTTC.

This clonotype was counted many times. The V call is TRBV20-1, the J call TRBJ1-1, with D possibly matching TRBD1 (5 bases). Trimming shortened V by 3 bases and J by 1 base, and 6 bases separated the two germline ends. This CDR3 spans 12 amino acids. Germline assignment: CDR1 DFQATT and CDR2 SNEGSKA (reference sequence). CDR3 sequence (DNA): TGCAGTGCTAGGACAGCGAACACTGAAGCTTTCTTT. It codes for CSARTANTEAFF.

The rearrangement uses TRBV19 and TRBJ2-3, with 11 bases aligning to TRBD2. In germline, CDR1 is LNHDA, CDR2 SQIVND (reference sequence). The CDR3 extends over 14 amino acids. Unmatched junction bases numbered 3, after V lost 8 bases and J lost 2 bases. CDR3 coding DNA: TGTGCCAGTCAGACTAGCGGGACCACAGATACGCAGTATTTT. This translates into CASQTSGTTDTQYF. The whole variable domain, remainder taken from reference TRBV19 and TRBJ2-3, is DGGITQSPKYLFRKEGQNVTLSCEQNLNHDAMYWYRQDPGQGLRLIYYSQIVNDFQKGDIAEGYSVSREKKESFPLTVTSAQKNPTAFYLCASQTSGTTDTQYFGPGTRLTVL.

This clonotype was counted many times. The chain combines TRBV4-3 with TRBJ2-1; 9 nucleotides line up with TRBD1. The CDR3 extends over 16 amino acids. Losses at the gene ends were 1 base for V and 2 bases for J; bases not matched to a gene: 3. Looked up from germline, CDR1 is LGHNA and CDR2 is YSLEER. The CDR3 is CASSQGTGVTYNEQFF. The CDR3 nucleotides read TGCGCCAGCAGCCAAGGGACAGGGGTAACCTACAATGAGCAGTTCTTC.

This clonotype was detected a few times. The chain is built from TRBV7-9 and TRBJ1-3; weak D call: TRBD1 (5 bases). Germline CDR1 and CDR2: SEHNR and FQNEAQ (reference sequence). The CDR3 is 15 amino acids. V was trimmed by 5 bases and J by 0 bases, leaving 11 bases between them. The CDR3: CASSRWGNSGNTIYF. CDR3 nucleotide sequence: TGTGCCAGCAGCCGATGGGGGAACTCTGGAAACACCATATATTTT.

This clonotype was observed a single time. Germline and junction disagree at one end, which may indicate a read error. The chain combines TRBV12-3 or TRBV12-4 with TRBJ2-2, with D perhaps matching TRBD2 (6 bases). The CDR3 totals 14 residues. The CDR3 sequence is CASSWGLFPGKLFF. The DNA of the CDR3 is TGTGCCAGCAGTTGGGGACTTTTTCCCGGGAAGCTGTTTTTT.

There are a few counts of this clonotype. J is TRBJ2-1 and V is TRBV4-2; D is uncertain. With 1 base removed from V and 5 bases from J, the gap between germline ends came to 9 bases. The CDR3 loop spans 14 amino acids. From germline, CDR1 is LGHNA and CDR2 YNFKEQ. Here the CDR3 DNA reads TGTGCCAGCAGCCAAGGCGATAGAAACAATGAGCAGTTCTTC. It yields the protein CASSQGDRNNEQFF.

This clonotype was picked up many times. This chain links TRBV12-3 or TRBV12-4 with TRBJ2-5; D call uncertain. Trimming cost V 6 bases and J 0 bases, with 11 bases left between them. The CDR3 consists of 14 residues. The CDR3 loop reads CASSPAWDQETQYF. CDR3 nucleotides: TGTGCCAGCAGCCCCGCGTGGGACCAAGAGACCCAGTACTTC.

The chain couples TRBV5-1 to TRBJ1-6; 8 nucleotides align to TRBD1. In germline, CDR1 is SGHRS, CDR2 YFSETQ. J was trimmed by 7 bases and V by 4 bases; bases with no gene match: 7. The CDR3 extends over 15 amino acids. This chain's CDR3 is CASSPNRQGNSPLHF. DNA of the CDR3: TGCGCCAGCAGCCCTAACCGACAGGGGAATTCACCCCTCCACTTT.

This chain joins TRBV5-1 and TRBJ2-5; TRBD2 aligns across 8 bases. Germline V CDR1 and CDR2: SGHRS, YFSETQ. With 0 bases clipped from V and 6 bases from J, the junction kept 7 bases outside the gene matches. CDR3 length: 15 residues. Written as DNA, the CDR3 is TGCGCCAGCAGCTTGGTGGTAGCGGGGATGAAGACCCAGTACTTC. This encodes CASSLVVAGMKTQYF.

In this sample, this clonotype turned up a few times. V and J are TRBV30 and TRBJ2-1; no reliable D call. CDR3 size: 13 residues. Germline V CDR1 and CDR2: GTSNPN, SVGIG (reference sequence). V was cut by 0 bases and J by 4 bases, with 7 bases left in between. CDR3 protein: CAWSVGIYNEQFF. Here the CDR3 DNA reads TGTGCCTGGAGTGTAGGGATTTACAATGAGCAGTTCTTC.